The rows below give T cell receptor beta chains drawn from one sample of a study of blood T cell repertoires in COVID-19. Only in-frame clones appear in the TCRdb table, and some are missing; sequencing was by immunoSEQ multiplex PCR. The data show 250,000 or so clones, 86% seen once. The sequenced sample consisted of PBMCs or T cells enriched from blood (not recorded which). These receptors came from a woman in her late teens or twenties who had recovered from COVID-19. Both conserved end residues are part of each CDR3. A D gene is named only where the DNA matches it firmly. Not all rows give a size; the values are once, few, many and, for expanded clones, a class.

v_gene,j_gene,abundance,d_gene,CDR3nt,CDR3aa
TRBV28,TRBJ2-7,.,TRBD1,TGTGCCAGCAGCCCATCAGGGACAGGGATCCACGAGCAGTACTTC,CASSPSGTGIHEQYF
TRBV7-2,TRBJ1-6,.,.,TGTGCCAGCAGCTTGAGGGCAGGGGTTAATTCACCCCTCCACTTT,CASSLRAGVNSPLHF
TRBV9,TRBJ1-1,.,.,TGTGCCAGCAGCGTAGGTGCGGTCGGTATGAACACTGAAGCTTTCTTT,CASSVGAVGMNTEAFF
TRBV19,TRBJ2-1,few,.,TGTGCCAGTAGTCCTGTCGAGCCCTACAATGAGCAGTTCTTC,CASSPVEPYNEQFF
TRBV28,TRBJ2-7,.,.,TGTGCCAGCAAAAGGACTGGAACCTACGAGCAGTACTTC,CASKRTGTYEQYF
TRBV2,TRBJ1-2,.,TRBD1,TGTGCCAGAGCCCCGGGACAGGGATATGGCTACACCTTC,CARAPGQGYGYTF
TRBV7-3,TRBJ1-1,.,.,TGTGCCAGCAGCCGGGGGGGCGTACGGACTGAAGCTTTCTTT,CASSRGGVRTEAFF
TRBV18,TRBJ1-4,.,.,TGTGCCAGCTCTCGACGGGATGAAAAACTGTTTTTT,CASSRRDEKLFF
TRBV7-2,TRBJ1-1,.,TRBD1,TGTGCCAGCAGAACAGGGGGCCCTGGACTTCGAAACACTGAAGCTTTCTTT,CASRTGGPGLRNTEAFF
TRBV12-2,TRBJ2-3,.,.,TGTGCAAGTCGCTTATCCCGGTTTATTAGCGGCTGCACAGATACGCAGTATTTT,CASRLSRFISGCTDTQYF
TRBV21-1,TRBJ2-5,.,.,TGTGCCAGCAGCTCGCGGGAGCGGGAGCTAGAGACCCAGTACTTC,CASSSRERELETQYF
TRBV5-6,TRBJ2-7,few,TRBD1,TGTGCCAGCAGACGAGACAGGGAAAGTTCCTACGAGCAGTACTTC,CASRRDRESSYEQYF
TRBV7-2,TRBJ2-3,.,.,TGTGCCAGCAGCTTAGCCCCCTTCGAGGGCACAGATACGCAGTATTTT,CASSLAPFEGTDTQYF
TRBV4-1,TRBJ1-5,.,.,TGCGCCAGCAGGGTGTTCTATAGCAATCAGCCCCAGCATTTT,CASRVFYSNQPQHF
TRBV19,TRBJ2-1,.,.,TGTGCCAGTAGTAGTCAGGGGGGTTCGGGACGATCCTACAATGAGCAGTTCTTC,CASSSQGGSGRSYNEQFF
TRBV9,TRBJ2-7,.,TRBD2,TGTGCCAGCAGCTTGCGGGGGGACTCCTACGAGCAGTACTTC,CASSLRGDSYEQYF
TRBV9,TRBJ1-1,.,.,TGTGCCAGCAGCGTAGGCAGGGGGAACACTGAAGCTTTCTTT,CASSVGRGNTEAFF
TRBV28,TRBJ2-5,.,TRBD2,TGTGCCAGCAGTTTTTCCGCGACTAGCGGGATTGGGGAGACCCAGTACTTC,CASSFSATSGIGETQYF
TRBV19,TRBJ2-3,once,.,TGTGCCAGTAGTATTAACCGGGACACCTCCACAGATACGCAGTATTTT,CASSINRDTSTDTQYF
TRBV2,TRBJ2-1,.,TRBD1,TGTGCCAGCAGCACAGGGGGCGACGGGACACGCGAGCAGTTCTTC,CASSTGGDGTREQFF
TRBV14,TRBJ2-3,.,.,TGTGCCAGCAGCCAAGATACAGCAGATACGCAGTATTTT,CASSQDTADTQYF
TRBV4-1,TRBJ1-6,.,.,TGCGCCAGCAGCCAATCGGGGGGAAACCCCTATAATTCACCCCTCCACTTT,CASSQSGGNPYNSPLHF